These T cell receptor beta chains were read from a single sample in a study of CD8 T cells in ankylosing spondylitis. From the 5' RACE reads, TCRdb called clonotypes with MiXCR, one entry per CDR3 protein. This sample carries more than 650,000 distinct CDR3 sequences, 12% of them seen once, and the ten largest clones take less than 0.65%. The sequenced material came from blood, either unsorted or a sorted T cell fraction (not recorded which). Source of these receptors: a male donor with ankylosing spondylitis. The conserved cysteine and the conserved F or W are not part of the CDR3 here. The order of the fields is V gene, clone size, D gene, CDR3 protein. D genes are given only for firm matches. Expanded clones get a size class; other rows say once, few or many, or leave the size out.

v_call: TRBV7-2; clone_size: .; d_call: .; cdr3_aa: ASNPVGDPSYEQY
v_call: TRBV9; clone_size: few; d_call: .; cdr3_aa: ASSVNPGRNTEAF
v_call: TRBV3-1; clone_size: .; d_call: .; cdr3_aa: ASSRIYTWGHAATDTQY
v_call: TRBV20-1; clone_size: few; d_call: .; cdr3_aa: SAIRAGYYTDTQY
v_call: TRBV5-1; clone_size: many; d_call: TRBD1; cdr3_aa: ASNWDRNTEAF
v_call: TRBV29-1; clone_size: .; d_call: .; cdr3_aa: SVEGWTVSYGYT
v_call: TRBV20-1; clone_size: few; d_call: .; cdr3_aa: SATGEWMAEAF
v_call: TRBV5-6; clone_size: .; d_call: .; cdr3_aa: ASSPPGGTGGSYEQY
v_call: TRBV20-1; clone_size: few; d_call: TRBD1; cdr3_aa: SAREPDRGLYEQY
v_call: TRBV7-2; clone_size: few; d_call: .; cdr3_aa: ASSLPAWAGELF
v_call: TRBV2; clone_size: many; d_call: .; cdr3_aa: ASSDVGFTPNNEQF
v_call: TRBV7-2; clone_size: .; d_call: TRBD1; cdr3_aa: ASSFFQTGIDVGEQF
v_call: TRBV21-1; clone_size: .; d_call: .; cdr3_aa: ASSKGRSTSSYNEQF
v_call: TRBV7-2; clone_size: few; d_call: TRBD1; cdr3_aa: ASSQATGRYEQY
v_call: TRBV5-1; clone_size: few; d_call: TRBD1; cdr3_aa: ASSLGQGDFYEQY
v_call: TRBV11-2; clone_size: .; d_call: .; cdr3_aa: ASSSRGLSYEQY
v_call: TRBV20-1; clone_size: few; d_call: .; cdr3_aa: SARVFQGYEQY
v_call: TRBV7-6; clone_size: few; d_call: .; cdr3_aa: ASSLAQGHLINTGELF
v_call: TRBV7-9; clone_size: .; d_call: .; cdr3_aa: ASSLKEVTGYT
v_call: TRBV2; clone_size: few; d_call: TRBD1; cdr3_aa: ASSDRGHGQPQH
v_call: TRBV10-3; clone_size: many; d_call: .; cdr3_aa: AISELRGGTEAF
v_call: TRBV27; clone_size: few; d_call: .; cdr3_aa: ASKQFGVRCTDTQY
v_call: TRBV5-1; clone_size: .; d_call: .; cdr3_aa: ASSFLRDDSYEQY
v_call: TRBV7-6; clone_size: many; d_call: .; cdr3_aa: ASSLRPDSYNEQF
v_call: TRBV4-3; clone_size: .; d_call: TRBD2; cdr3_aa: ASSHGGDYLYNEQF
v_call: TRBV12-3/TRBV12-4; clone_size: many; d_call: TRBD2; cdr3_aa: ASSPRLARNTGELF
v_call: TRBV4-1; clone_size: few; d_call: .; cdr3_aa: ASSGKYEQY
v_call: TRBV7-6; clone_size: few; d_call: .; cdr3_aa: ASSFTATVSETQY
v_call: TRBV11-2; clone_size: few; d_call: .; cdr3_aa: ASSFRGRGNWDTSNTGELF
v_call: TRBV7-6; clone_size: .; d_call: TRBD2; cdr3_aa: ASGASGYYEQY
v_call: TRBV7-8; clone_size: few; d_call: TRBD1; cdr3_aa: ASSSDRLQGPQH
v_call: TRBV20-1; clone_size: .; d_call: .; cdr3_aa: SAMNRVSEKLF
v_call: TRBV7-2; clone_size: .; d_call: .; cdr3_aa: ASSLVGTLTDTQY
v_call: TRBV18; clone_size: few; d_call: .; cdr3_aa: ASSPAGAEAF
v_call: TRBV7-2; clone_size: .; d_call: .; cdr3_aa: ASRTQPGNTEAF
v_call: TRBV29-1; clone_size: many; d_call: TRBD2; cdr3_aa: SVRTSDYNEQF
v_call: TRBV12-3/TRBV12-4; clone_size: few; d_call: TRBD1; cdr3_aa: ASIPTQGGNTEAF
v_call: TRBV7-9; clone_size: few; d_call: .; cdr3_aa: ASSSRTGVANTEAF
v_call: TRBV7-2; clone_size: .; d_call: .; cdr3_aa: ASSLASTGSTEAF
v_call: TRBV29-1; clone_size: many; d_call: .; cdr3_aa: SVGWATVGETQY
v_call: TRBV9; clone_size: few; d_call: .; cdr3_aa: ASSVVGDNSYEQY
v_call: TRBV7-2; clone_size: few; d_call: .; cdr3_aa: ASSLARTVNEQF
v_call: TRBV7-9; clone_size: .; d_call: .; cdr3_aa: ASSLGQGAGYGYT
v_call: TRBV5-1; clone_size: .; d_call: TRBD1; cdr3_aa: ASSTGANLNTGELF
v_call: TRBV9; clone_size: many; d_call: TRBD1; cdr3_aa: ASSADRVREKLF
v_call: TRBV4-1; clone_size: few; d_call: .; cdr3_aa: ASSQSTGTAYNEQF
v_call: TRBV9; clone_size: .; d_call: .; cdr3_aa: ASTQREAGHTGELF
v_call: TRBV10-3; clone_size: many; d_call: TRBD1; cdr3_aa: AISRQGAGEQY
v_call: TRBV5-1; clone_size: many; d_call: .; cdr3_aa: ASSFFADYGYT
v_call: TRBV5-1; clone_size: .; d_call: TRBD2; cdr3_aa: ASSGVAGDSETQY
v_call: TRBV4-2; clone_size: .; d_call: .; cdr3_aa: ASSQEGRSYGYT
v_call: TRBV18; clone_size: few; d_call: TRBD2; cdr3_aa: ASSPGLVGYEQY
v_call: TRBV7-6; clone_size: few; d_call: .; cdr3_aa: ASSSTSAGSSYNEQF
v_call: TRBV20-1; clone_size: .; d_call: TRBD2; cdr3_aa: SARDPLAGGTDTQS
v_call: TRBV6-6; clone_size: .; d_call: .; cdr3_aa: ATGTRFYEQY
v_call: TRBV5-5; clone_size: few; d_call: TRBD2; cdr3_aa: ASSLGTSGEQY
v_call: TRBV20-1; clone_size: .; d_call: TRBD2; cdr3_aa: SARVLRLASTDTQY
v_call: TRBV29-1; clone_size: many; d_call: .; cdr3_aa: SVSPSTDGLNTGELF